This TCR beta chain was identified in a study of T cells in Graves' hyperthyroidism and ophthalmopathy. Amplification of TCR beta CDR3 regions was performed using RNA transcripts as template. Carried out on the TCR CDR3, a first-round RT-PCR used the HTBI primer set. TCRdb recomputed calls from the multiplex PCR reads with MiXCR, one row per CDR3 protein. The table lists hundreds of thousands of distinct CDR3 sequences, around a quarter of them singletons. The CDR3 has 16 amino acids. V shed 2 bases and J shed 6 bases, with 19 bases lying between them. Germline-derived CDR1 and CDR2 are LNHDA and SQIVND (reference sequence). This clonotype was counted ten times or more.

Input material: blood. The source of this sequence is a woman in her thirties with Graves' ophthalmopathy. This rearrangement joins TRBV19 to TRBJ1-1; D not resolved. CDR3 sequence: CASSISSIKPQAEAFF. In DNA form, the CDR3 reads TGTGCCAGTAGTATATCCTCGATTAAACCCCAGGCTGAAGCTTTCTTT.